The rows below give T cell receptor beta chains drawn from one sample of a study of human T cells and chemical hapten exposure. MiXCR was run by TCRdb on the RACE reads, yielding one entry per CDR3 protein. Among 95,000 to 130,000 distinct CDR3 sequences listed, 9.5% to 13% were seen once. The specimen was whole blood, collected in connection with sensitization to the hapten diphenylcyclopropenone (DPC). The source of these receptors is a woman between 45 and 65 years old with alopecia areata. Some clones in this sample may be carry-over from other donors' samples. CDR3s include the opening cysteine and the closing phenylalanine or tryptophan. Each record gives: clone size, V gene, CDR3 length, D gene, J gene, CDR3 protein, CDR3 DNA. The D gene is left open where the match is weak. For some rows the clone size is stated as once, few or many, or as a class when expanded; others skip it.

clone size: NA
V gene: TRBV6-2/TRBV6-3
CDR3 length: 17
D gene: TRBD2
J gene: TRBJ2-1
CDR3 protein: CASRLSTSDRVRDEQFF
CDR3 DNA: TGTGCCAGCCGACTGTCGACTAGCGACCGCGTCCGTGATGAGCAGTTCTTC

clone size: many
V gene: TRBV7-9
CDR3 length: 14
D gene: TRBD2
J gene: TRBJ2-1
CDR3 protein: CASSPSGAYNEQFF
CDR3 DNA: TGTGCCAGCAGCCCCAGCGGGGCTTACAATGAGCAGTTCTTC

clone size: NA
V gene: TRBV10-1
CDR3 length: 14
D gene: NA
J gene: TRBJ2-5
CDR3 protein: CASSESGRSETQYF
CDR3 DNA: TGCGCCAGCAGTGAGTCTGGCAGGTCCGAGACCCAGTACTTC

clone size: many
V gene: TRBV21-1
CDR3 length: 17
D gene: NA
J gene: TRBJ1-5
CDR3 protein: CASSESTGPAYNQPQHF
CDR3 DNA: TGTGCCAGCAGCGAAAGTACAGGGCCTGCTTACAATCAGCCCCAGCATTTT

clone size: many
V gene: TRBV11-2
CDR3 length: 14
D gene: NA
J gene: TRBJ1-4
CDR3 protein: CASSSRRTNEKLFF
CDR3 DNA: TGTGCCAGCAGCTCGAGACGGACTAATGAAAAACTGTTTTTT

clone size: NA
V gene: TRBV2
CDR3 length: 15
D gene: TRBD1
J gene: TRBJ2-4
CDR3 protein: CASREFGTGKNIQYF
CDR3 DNA: TGTGCCAGCAGAGAATTCGGGACAGGGAAAAACATTCAGTACTTC

clone size: few
V gene: TRBV5-1
CDR3 length: 17
D gene: NA
J gene: TRBJ2-3
CDR3 protein: CASSLDRLFPSTDTQYF
CDR3 DNA: TGCGCCAGCAGCTTGGACAGATTGTTTCCTAGCACAGATACGCAGTATTTT

clone size: many
V gene: TRBV2
CDR3 length: 18
D gene: NA
J gene: TRBJ2-6
CDR3 protein: CASITEEPTISGANVLTF
CDR3 DNA: TGTGCCAGCATTACAGAGGAGCCAACGATCTCTGGGGCCAACGTCCTGACTTTC

clone size: few
V gene: TRBV6-1
CDR3 length: 18
D gene: NA
J gene: TRBJ1-3
CDR3 protein: CASSDISGRYSAGNTIYF
CDR3 DNA: TGTGCCAGCAGTGATATAAGCGGCCGATATAGTGCTGGAAACACCATATATTTT

clone size: NA
V gene: TRBV7-9
CDR3 length: 16
D gene: NA
J gene: TRBJ2-3
CDR3 protein: CASSLVGGGFTDTQYF
CDR3 DNA: TGTGCCAGCAGCTTAGTTGGCGGGGGCTTCACAGATACGCAGTATTTT

clone size: many
V gene: TRBV5-4
CDR3 length: 14
D gene: NA
J gene: TRBJ2-1
CDR3 protein: CASSLTSSYNEQFF
CDR3 DNA: TGTGCCAGCAGCTTAACGAGCTCCTACAATGAGCAGTTCTTC

clone size: NA
V gene: TRBV2
CDR3 length: 13
D gene: NA
J gene: TRBJ2-2
CDR3 protein: CASSREHNGELFF
CDR3 DNA: TGTGCCAGCAGTCGAGAACACAACGGGGAGCTGTTTTTT

clone size: many
V gene: TRBV6-1
CDR3 length: 12
D gene: NA
J gene: TRBJ1-5
CDR3 protein: CASSGGGQPQHF
CDR3 DNA: TGTGCCAGCAGCGGGGGGGGCCAGCCCCAGCATTTT

clone size: few
V gene: TRBV7-7
CDR3 length: 16
D gene: TRBD2
J gene: TRBJ2-3
CDR3 protein: CASSPGLAEFTDTQYF
CDR3 DNA: TGTGCTAGCAGCCCCGGACTAGCCGAGTTCACAGATACGCAGTATTTT

clone size: NA
V gene: TRBV2
CDR3 length: 15
D gene: TRBD1
J gene: TRBJ1-2
CDR3 protein: CASSAPGQGSYGYTF
CDR3 DNA: TGTGCCAGCAGTGCACCGGGACAGGGTAGCTATGGCTACACCTTC

clone size: NA
V gene: TRBV29-1
CDR3 length: 11
D gene: NA
J gene: TRBJ1-1
CDR3 protein: CSVGQNTEAFF
CDR3 DNA: TGCAGCGTTGGACAGAACACTGAAGCTTTCTTT

clone size: many
V gene: TRBV7-9
CDR3 length: 17
D gene: NA
J gene: TRBJ2-3
CDR3 protein: CASSLEAMDSSTDTQYF
CDR3 DNA: TGTGCCAGCAGCTTAGAGGCGATGGACAGTAGCACAGATACGCAGTATTTT

clone size: many
V gene: TRBV28
CDR3 length: 15
D gene: NA
J gene: TRBJ1-1
CDR3 protein: CASSSPSLRHTEAFF
CDR3 DNA: TGTGCCAGCAGTTCCCCCTCCCTGCGGCACACTGAAGCTTTCTTT

clone size: few
V gene: TRBV18
CDR3 length: 15
D gene: NA
J gene: TRBJ2-2
CDR3 protein: CASSPATLNTGELFF
CDR3 DNA: TGTGCCAGCTCACCAGCCACACTGAACACCGGGGAGCTGTTTTTT

clone size: NA
V gene: TRBV4-1
CDR3 length: 16
D gene: NA
J gene: TRBJ1-3
CDR3 protein: CASSQEHRVPGNTIYF
CDR3 DNA: TGCGCCAGCAGCCAAGAGCACCGTGTCCCTGGAAACACCATATATTTT

clone size: NA
V gene: TRBV7-2
CDR3 length: 14
D gene: TRBD1
J gene: TRBJ1-2
CDR3 protein: CASSSQGGNYGYTF
CDR3 DNA: TGTGCCAGCAGTTCACAGGGGGGGAACTATGGCTACACCTTC

clone size: few
V gene: TRBV19
CDR3 length: 12
D gene: NA
J gene: TRBJ1-2
CDR3 protein: CASSTTGFGYTF
CDR3 DNA: TGTGCCAGTAGTACAACAGGGTTTGGCTACACCTTC

clone size: few
V gene: TRBV5-1
CDR3 length: 14
D gene: NA
J gene: TRBJ1-6
CDR3 protein: CASSANQRDSPLHF
CDR3 DNA: TGCGCCAGCAGCGCCAACCAGAGAGATTCACCCCTCCACTTT

clone size: few
V gene: TRBV18
CDR3 length: 14
D gene: NA
J gene: TRBJ2-7
CDR3 protein: CASSPWDGFYEQYF
CDR3 DNA: TGTGCCAGCTCACCCTGGGACGGCTTCTACGAGCAGTACTTC

clone size: few
V gene: TRBV11-2
CDR3 length: 13
D gene: NA
J gene: TRBJ1-6
CDR3 protein: CASSLDLNSPLHF
CDR3 DNA: TGTGCCAGCAGCTTAGATCTCAATTCACCCCTCCACTTT

clone size: NA
V gene: TRBV29-1
CDR3 length: 12
D gene: NA
J gene: TRBJ2-1
CDR3 protein: CSAGWHYNEQFF
CDR3 DNA: TGCAGCGCTGGATGGCACTACAATGAGCAGTTCTTC

clone size: many
V gene: TRBV7-8
CDR3 length: 16
D gene: NA
J gene: TRBJ2-1
CDR3 protein: CASSLEGLSIYNEQFF
CDR3 DNA: TGTGCCAGCAGCTTAGAAGGGTTGTCCATTTACAATGAGCAGTTCTTC

clone size: NA
V gene: TRBV15
CDR3 length: 15
D gene: NA
J gene: TRBJ1-5
CDR3 protein: CATSKRGQTRQPQHF
CDR3 DNA: TGTGCCACCAGCAAACGGGGGCAGACGAGGCAGCCCCAGCATTTT

clone size: many
V gene: TRBV12-3/TRBV12-4
CDR3 length: 17
D gene: NA
J gene: TRBJ1-5
CDR3 protein: CASSFASGVDSNQPQHF
CDR3 DNA: TGTGCCAGCAGTTTCGCCTCAGGGGTCGATAGCAATCAGCCCCAGCATTTT

clone size: few
V gene: TRBV4-1
CDR3 length: 16
D gene: NA
J gene: TRBJ1-1
CDR3 protein: CASSQEAGGPGTEAFF
CDR3 DNA: TGCGCCAGCAGCCAAGAGGCGGGGGGGCCAGGCACTGAAGCTTTCTTT

clone size: few
V gene: TRBV4-1
CDR3 length: 16
D gene: NA
J gene: TRBJ2-2
CDR3 protein: CASSQDLGYSIGELFF
CDR3 DNA: TGCGCCAGCAGCCAAGATCTCGGTTACTCCATCGGGGAGCTGTTTTTT

clone size: many
V gene: TRBV10-3
CDR3 length: 14
D gene: NA
J gene: TRBJ2-1
CDR3 protein: CATGGGQGHNEQFF
CDR3 DNA: TGTGCCACCGGGGGGGGACAGGGTCACAATGAGCAGTTCTTC

clone size: NA
V gene: TRBV20-1
CDR3 length: 13
D gene: NA
J gene: TRBJ2-7
CDR3 protein: CSATPGSSYEQYF
CDR3 DNA: TGCAGTGCTACCCCCGGGTCCTCCTACGAGCAGTACTTC

clone size: NA
V gene: TRBV10-3
CDR3 length: 12
D gene: NA
J gene: TRBJ2-3
CDR3 protein: CAISDRSDTQYF
CDR3 DNA: TGTGCCATCAGTGACCGGAGTGATACGCAGTATTTT

clone size: many
V gene: TRBV5-1
CDR3 length: 15
D gene: NA
J gene: TRBJ2-6
CDR3 protein: CASSLQGAGANVLTF
CDR3 DNA: TGCGCCAGCAGCTTGCAAGGGGCTGGGGCCAACGTCCTGACTTTC

clone size: NA
V gene: TRBV20-1
CDR3 length: 15
D gene: TRBD1
J gene: TRBJ2-7
CDR3 protein: CSARTGQGLSYEQYF
CDR3 DNA: TGCAGTGCTAGAACGGGACAGGGTCTATCCTACGAGCAGTACTTC

clone size: NA
V gene: TRBV7-9
CDR3 length: 15
D gene: TRBD1
J gene: TRBJ2-1
CDR3 protein: CASSYGTVLYNEQFF
CDR3 DNA: TGTGCCAGCAGCTACGGGACAGTGCTCTACAATGAGCAGTTCTTC

clone size: many
V gene: TRBV12-3/TRBV12-4
CDR3 length: 14
D gene: NA
J gene: TRBJ1-6
CDR3 protein: CASSPGSGGSPLHF
CDR3 DNA: TGTGCCAGCAGCCCGGGTTCGGGAGGTTCACCCCTCCACTTT

clone size: NA
V gene: TRBV12-3/TRBV12-4
CDR3 length: 14
D gene: NA
J gene: TRBJ1-5
CDR3 protein: CASSFVGGNQPQHF
CDR3 DNA: TGTGCCAGCAGCTTTGTCGGGGGCAATCAGCCCCAGCATTTT

clone size: few
V gene: TRBV6-2/TRBV6-3
CDR3 length: 14
D gene: NA
J gene: TRBJ2-6
CDR3 protein: CASSQSSGANVLTF
CDR3 DNA: TGTGCCAGCAGTCAGAGCTCTGGGGCCAACGTCCTGACTTTC

clone size: few
V gene: TRBV11-2
CDR3 length: 14
D gene: TRBD1
J gene: TRBJ1-1
CDR3 protein: CASSRGLQNTEAFF
CDR3 DNA: TGTGCCAGCAGCAGGGGGCTACAGAACACTGAAGCTTTCTTT

clone size: many
V gene: TRBV28
CDR3 length: 12
D gene: NA
J gene: TRBJ2-1
CDR3 protein: CASSFRGREQFF
CDR3 DNA: TGTGCCAGCAGTTTTCGAGGGCGTGAGCAGTTCTTC

clone size: few
V gene: TRBV28
CDR3 length: 14
D gene: TRBD1
J gene: TRBJ1-2
CDR3 protein: CASSFGTGGYGYTF
CDR3 DNA: TGTGCCAGCAGTTTTGGCACAGGGGGCTATGGCTACACCTTC

clone size: many
V gene: TRBV5-1
CDR3 length: 14
D gene: NA
J gene: TRBJ2-3
CDR3 protein: CASSLGQRTDTQYF
CDR3 DNA: TGCGCCAGCAGCTTGGGGCAGCGCACAGATACGCAGTATTTT

clone size: NA
V gene: TRBV28
CDR3 length: 12
D gene: NA
J gene: TRBJ1-5
CDR3 protein: CASSFPGQPQHF
CDR3 DNA: TGTGCCAGCAGTTTCCCCGGACAGCCCCAGCATTTT

clone size: NA
V gene: TRBV20-1
CDR3 length: 15
D gene: TRBD2
J gene: TRBJ2-1
CDR3 protein: CSARMAGDPYNEQFF
CDR3 DNA: TGCAGTGCTAGGATGGCGGGGGATCCGTACAATGAGCAGTTCTTC

clone size: NA
V gene: TRBV4-3
CDR3 length: 14
D gene: TRBD1
J gene: TRBJ1-5
CDR3 protein: CASSQDRGHQPQHF
CDR3 DNA: TGCGCCAGCAGCCAAGACAGGGGGCATCAGCCCCAGCATTTT

clone size: NA
V gene: TRBV28
CDR3 length: 15
D gene: TRBD1
J gene: TRBJ1-1
CDR3 protein: CASSLPGTGNTEAFF
CDR3 DNA: TGTGCCAGCAGTCTACCCGGGACAGGGAACACTGAAGCTTTCTTT

clone size: many
V gene: TRBV12-5
CDR3 length: 13
D gene: NA
J gene: TRBJ1-1
CDR3 protein: CASGQGLDLEAFF
CDR3 DNA: TGTGCTAGTGGACAAGGATTAGATCTTGAAGCTTTCTTT

clone size: many
V gene: TRBV14
CDR3 length: 15
D gene: NA
J gene: TRBJ1-4
CDR3 protein: CASSQQGLRSEKLFF
CDR3 DNA: TGTGCCAGCAGCCAACAGGGCCTAAGGTCTGAAAAACTGTTTTTT

clone size: many
V gene: TRBV12-3/TRBV12-4
CDR3 length: 12
D gene: TRBD1
J gene: TRBJ1-2
CDR3 protein: CASSDRASSYTF
CDR3 DNA: TGTGCCAGCAGTGACAGGGCCTCTAGCTACACCTTC

clone size: NA
V gene: TRBV3-1
CDR3 length: 14
D gene: NA
J gene: TRBJ2-3
CDR3 protein: CASSQVQGTDTQYF
CDR3 DNA: TGTGCCAGCAGCCAAGTCCAGGGAACAGATACGCAGTATTTT

clone size: many
V gene: TRBV18
CDR3 length: 12
D gene: NA
J gene: TRBJ2-7
CDR3 protein: CASSPSDYEQYF
CDR3 DNA: TGTGCCAGCTCACCTTCAGACTACGAGCAGTACTTC

clone size: many
V gene: TRBV20-1
CDR3 length: 15
D gene: NA
J gene: TRBJ1-5
CDR3 protein: CSARRRGSSNQPQHF
CDR3 DNA: TGCAGTGCTAGACGTCGGGGAAGTAGCAATCAGCCCCAGCATTTT

clone size: NA
V gene: TRBV20-1
CDR3 length: 14
D gene: NA
J gene: TRBJ2-7
CDR3 protein: CSARDGTARDEQYF
CDR3 DNA: TGCAGTGCTAGAGATGGGACCGCTCGAGACGAGCAGTACTTC